Sequencing of this T cell receptor beta chain was carried out in a study of cytomegalovirus exposure and HLA in healthy donors. Study-level results: Fewer N-insertions than the roughly 670-donor mean were reportedly shown by an Asian-associated ancestry cluster in a later analysis.

V was pared by 0 bases and J by 5 bases, with 11 bases between. This CDR3 is built from 15 residues. Germline loops: CDR1 MNHEY, CDR2 SVGAGI. Donors counted as nominally healthy when sampled, yet unrecorded immune exposures were likely. The PCR used 60 Vbeta and 13 Jbeta primers. This table comes from immunoSEQ multiplex PCR, and its TCRdb copy is limited to in-frame clones, with some not included. The sample comprises approximately 160,000 clones, less than 65% of which are singletons, and around 2.9% rests with the top ten. As concerns this clone: Its specificity is not known.

Sequences were obtained from PBMCs. The gene calls are TRBV6-5 and TRBJ1-5, with TRBD1 as a possible D gene (6 bases). The TCR sequence derives from a woman younger than 45 in good health and CMV-seropositive. The CDR3 reads CASSYSGEGDQPQHF. In nucleotides, the CDR3 is TGTGCCAGCAGTTACTCCGGGGAGGGGGATCAGCCCCAGCATTTT.